Below, 26 T cell receptor beta chains from the same sample are listed, as sequenced in a study of blood T cell repertoires in COVID-19. Assay used: immunoSEQ multiplex PCR; TCRdb lists only in-frame clones, some missing. In the table there are some 230,000 clones, around 83% of which are singletons. The sequencing input was peripheral blood. Source of these receptors: a woman in her forties or fifties with acute or convalescent COVID-19.

The V and J genes are TRBV7-8 and TRBJ1-5; D is perhaps TRBD1 (5 bases). V shed 3 bases and J shed 8 bases, with 11 bases lying between them. The CDR3 totals 13 residues. The germline V gene has CDR1 SGHVS and CDR2 FQNEAQ. CDR3 protein: CASSLVTGEPQHF. The CDR3 region has the DNA TGTGCCAGCAGCTTGGTGACGGGGGAGCCCCAGCATTTT.

The V and J genes are TRBV27 and TRBJ1-1; perhaps TRBD1 as D (6 bases). The V gene lost 3 bases and the J gene lost 2 bases, with 7 bases spanning the gap. Germline V gene sequence: CDR1 MNHEY, CDR2 SMNVEV (reference sequence). This CDR3 spans 13 amino acids. DNA for the CDR3: TGTGCCAGCAGTTTGGGGACAAACACTGAAGCTTTCTTT. Protein product: CASSLGTNTEAFF.

The genes are TRBV6-1 and TRBJ2-5; D may be TRBD2 (6 bases). The germline gives CDR1 MNHNS, CDR2 SASEGT. The length of the CDR3 is 15 residues. V lost 3 bases and J lost 6, with 17 bases in between. CDR3 sequence (DNA): TGTGCCAGCAGTGACCTGGCAGGGAGGAAAAAGACCCAGTACTTC. It yields the protein CASSDLAGRKKTQYF.

V is TRBV11-3 and J is TRBJ2-1, with 9 positions matching TRBD2. After removal of 6 bases from V and 9 bases from J, the junction contained 12 bases not matched to a gene. Germline V gene sequence: CDR1 SGHNT, CDR2 YENEEA. The CDR3 runs to 15 residues. CDR3 amino acids: CASRQNNAGGSEQFF. The CDR3 nucleotides are TGTGCCAGCAGACAGAATAACGCGGGGGGGAGTGAGCAGTTCTTC.

This chain links TRBV5-1 with TRBJ1-6, with a possible D match to TRBD1 (5 bases). The CDR3 totals 15 residues. V dropped 0 bases and J dropped 6 bases, with 10 bases sitting between them. The germline gives CDR1 SGHRS, CDR2 YFSETQ. The CDR3 loop reads CASSLEGSGNSPLHF. The CDR3 bases are TGCGCCAGCAGCTTGGAGGGGTCCGGTAATTCACCCCTCCACTTT.

This clone was detected once. V is TRBV4-1 and J is TRBJ2-7, with 7 nucleotides matching TRBD1. CDR3 size: 15 residues. V was pared by 1 base and J by 1 base, with 4 bases of the junction left unmatched. Germline CDR1 MGHRA, CDR2 YSYEKL. CDR3 protein: CASSQASQGSYEQYF. The CDR3 coding sequence is TGCGCCAGCAGCCAAGCCTCACAGGGGTCCTACGAGCAGTACTTC.

Here the CDR3 reads CASSSPLSSYNEQFF. In nucleotides, the CDR3 is TGTGCCAGCAGTAGCCCCCTGAGCTCCTACAATGAGCAGTTCTTC. The chain couples TRBV9 to TRBJ2-1; no firm D call. Trimming left V 5 bases short and J 0 bases short, with 12 bases between. The CDR3 runs 15 residues. Germline assignment: CDR1 SGDLS and CDR2 YYNGEE.

This clone showed up just once. V usage is TRBV6-6 and J usage is TRBJ1-1, with D possibly TRBD1 on 5 matching bases. Trimming shortened V by 2 bases and J by 5 bases, and 9 bases separated the two germline ends. This CDR3 region has 13 residues. Germline V gene sequence: CDR1 MNHNY, CDR2 SVGAGI (reference sequence). CDR3 region: CASSYAGKTEAFF. CDR3 bases: TGTGCCAGCAGTTACGCAGGGAAGACTGAAGCTTTCTTT.

The chain couples TRBV28 to TRBJ2-3; 8 positions agree with TRBD2. Trimming took 2 bases from V and 5 from J; bases not matched to a gene: 6. This CDR3 contains 15 residues. Germline V lookup: CDR1 MDHEN, CDR2 SYDVKM. CDR3 in DNA: TGTGCCAGCAGTTTAAACGGGAGGGCCGTAGATACGCAGTATTTT. Translation: CASSLNGRAVDTQYF. Full variable domain (outside the CDR3, taken from reference TRBV28 and TRBJ2-3): DVKVTQSSRYLVKRTGEKVFLECVQDMDHENMFWYRQDPGLGLRLIYFSYDVKMKEKGDIPEGYSVSREKKERFSLILESASTNQTSMYLCASSLNGRAVDTQYFGPGTRLTVL.

This rearrangement joins TRBV2 to TRBJ1-2, with 8 bases matching TRBD1. This CDR3 is built from 13 residues. Germline V CDR1 and CDR2: SNHLY, FYNNEI. V shed 4 bases, J shed 7 bases, and the junction held 5 bases outside the gene matches. The CDR3 DNA reads TGTGCCAGCAGTGCACAGGGGGAAGGTGGCTACACCTTC. Translating gives CASSAQGEGGYTF.

The chain recombines TRBV5-1 with TRBJ2-3; tentative D call: TRBD1 (5 bases). There are 15 residues in the CDR3. V was trimmed by 4 bases and J by 4 bases, leaving 16 bases between them. CDR1 and CDR2 (germline): SGHRS, YFSETQ. The DNA for the CDR3 is TGCGCCAGCAGCCCAGACGGACAAGGTCCAGATACGCAGTATTTT. Its translation: CASSPDGQGPDTQYF.

This clone has a handful of counts. J is TRBJ1-2 and V is TRBV9, with 8 positions matching TRBD1. Per germline, CDR1 SGDLS and CDR2 YYNGEE. V lost 4 bases and J lost 6; bases outside the gene matches: 5. The CDR3 has 13 amino acids. In DNA form, the CDR3 reads TGTGCCAGCAGCCCAGGACAGGGAGATGGCTACACCTTC. Protein product: CASSPGQGDGYTF.

The chain joins TRBV7-2 to TRBJ1-4; 7 bases are shared with TRBD1. V lost 5 bases and J lost 10; bases outside the gene matches: 10. The length of the CDR3 is 14 residues. Looked up from germline, CDR1 is SGHTA and CDR2 is FQGNSA. CDR3 sequence: CASSARDSVVKLFF. Written as DNA, the CDR3 is TGTGCCAGCAGCGCCCGGGACAGCGTGGTAAAACTGTTTTTT.

A few counts support this clone. The chain links TRBV28 to TRBJ1-2; TRBD1 is a possible D gene (6 bases). The CDR3 sequence is 14 residues long. Trimming took off 5 bases at V and 7 bases at J, with 17 bases between the two ends. The germline V gene encodes CDR1 MDHEN and CDR2 SYDVKM. DNA for the CDR3: TGTGCCAGCAGTCCCTCCGGGGCACAGGGTGGCTACACCTTC. Translated, it gives CASSPSGAQGGYTF.

J is TRBJ2-7 and V is TRBV5-8, with TRBD2 identical over 8 bases. Germline V gene sequence: CDR1 SGHTS, CDR2 YDEGEE. V lost 5 bases and J lost 2; bases outside the gene matches: 9. The CDR3 loop spans 15 amino acids. This CDR3 is CASSLAGGGTYEQYF. CDR3 nucleotide sequence: TGTGCCAGCAGTCTTGCCGGGGGGGGAACCTACGAGCAGTACTTC.

This chain joins TRBV30 and TRBJ2-1; D might be TRBD1 (6 bases). Trimming shortened V by 5 bases and J by 2 bases, and 16 bases separated the two germline ends. Germline assignment: CDR1 GTSNPN and CDR2 SVGIG (reference sequence). CDR3 size: 15 residues. The CDR3 coding sequence is TGTGCCTGGGAACCAGGGGTAGGTGCCTACAATGAGCAGTTCTTC. It translates to CAWEPGVGAYNEQFF.

The chain carries TRBV2 and TRBJ2-7, with TRBD2 matching over 9 bases. This CDR3 comprises 13 residues. J was trimmed by 6 bases and V by 6 bases; bases with no gene match: 6. Per the germline V gene, CDR1 is SNHLY and CDR2 is FYNNEI. Here the CDR3 DNA reads TGTGCCAGCAGCCGCGGGAGGGGGGGCGAGCAGTACTTC. Its protein is CASSRGRGGEQYF.

The chain has TRBV30 and TRBJ2-3, with no clear D. There are 12 residues in the CDR3. Germline CDR1 is GTSNPN and CDR2 is SVGIG (reference sequence). Trimming took off 4 bases at V and 0 bases at J, with 5 bases between the two ends. CDR3 nucleotide sequence: TGTGCCTGGACAGGAAGCACAGATACGCAGTATTTT. This translates into CAWTGSTDTQYF. The full variable domain, completed using reference TRBV30 and TRBJ2-3, is SQTIHQWPATLVQPVGSPLSLECTVEGTSNPNLYWYRQAAGRGLQLLFYSVGIGQISSEVPQNLSASRPQDRQFILSSKKLLLSDSGFYLCAWTGSTDTQYFGPGTRLTVL.

The chain employs TRBV28 and TRBJ1-6; 7 bases match TRBD1. This CDR3 comprises 15 residues. V trimming: 5 bases; J trimming: 9 bases; junction bases outside the gene matches: 10. Germline V gives CDR1 MDHEN, CDR2 SYDVKM. The CDR3 sequence is CASSLPAGGGSPLHF. CDR3 bases: TGTGCCAGCAGTCTCCCGGCAGGGGGTGGTTCACCCCTCCACTTT.

The V call is TRBV30, the J call TRBJ2-7, with D possibly matching TRBD1 (7 bases). V lost 0 bases and J 3 bases, leaving 15 bases between the germline ends. Germline CDR1 GTSNPN, CDR2 SVGIG (reference sequence). This CDR3 is built from 15 residues. CDR3 DNA: TGTGCCTGGAGTGTAGGCAGGGGGGTCATCTACGAGCAGTACTTC. Translating it yields CAWSVGRGVIYEQYF.

This chain links TRBV6-6 with TRBJ1-2, with a possible D match to TRBD1 (5 bases). CDR1 and CDR2 (germline): MNHNY, SVGAGI (reference sequence). The CDR3 runs to 15 residues. The germline V and J ends were trimmed by 6 bases and 4 bases, with 18 bases remaining between them. The CDR3 sequence is CASSHGGARSYGYTF. CDR3 coding DNA: TGTGCCAGCAGCCATGGTGGGGCCAGGTCCTATGGCTACACCTTC.

The chain links TRBV28 to TRBJ1-1; TRBD1 agrees at 7 bases. J lost 1 base, V lost 3 bases, and 11 bases had no gene match. The CDR3 is made up of 17 amino acids. The V gene's germline CDR1 is MDHEN and CDR2 SYDVKM. The CDR3 region has the DNA TGTGCCAGCAGTTTGCTCACAGGGGCGATTTGGAACACTGAAGCTTTCTTT. This gives the protein CASSLLTGAIWNTEAFF.

The chain has TRBV18 and TRBJ2-7, with 8 nucleotides matching TRBD1. There are 14 residues in the CDR3. Germline CDR1 reads KGHSH; CDR2 reads LQKENI. Germline trimming cut 4 bases from V and 3 bases from J; bases unmatched to any gene: 5. The CDR3 nucleotides read TGTGCCAGCTCACAGGGACAGGTTAACTACGAGCAGTACTTC. Translated: CASSQGQVNYEQYF.

The chain uses TRBV18 and TRBJ2-5; D gene uncertain. This CDR3 comprises 13 residues. CDR1 and CDR2 from the germline V gene are KGHSH and LQKENI. V gave up 5 bases and J gave up 7 bases, with 14 bases separating them. The CDR3 spells CASSSDSSGTQYF. CDR3 nucleotides: TGTGCCAGCTCATCAGACTCGTCGGGGACCCAGTACTTC.

The CDR3, as DNA: TGTGCCAGCAGGTCTACCGGGCAGGGTGATGGCTACACCTTC. Translation gives CASRSTGQGDGYTF. V and J are TRBV28 and TRBJ1-2, with a weak D call TRBD1 (5 bases). V dropped 6 bases and J dropped 6 bases, with 17 bases sitting between them. Per germline, CDR1 MDHEN and CDR2 SYDVKM. The CDR3 totals 14 residues.

This chain uses TRBV19 with TRBJ1-2; the match to TRBD1 covers 7 bases. V was clipped by 3 bases and J by 4 bases; unmatched bases: 5. Germline loops: CDR1 LNHDA, CDR2 SQIVND (reference sequence). This CDR3 is 14 amino acids long. For the CDR3, the DNA is TGTGCCAGTAGTATCACAGGGGATACCTATGGCTACACCTTC. This gives the protein CASSITGDTYGYTF.